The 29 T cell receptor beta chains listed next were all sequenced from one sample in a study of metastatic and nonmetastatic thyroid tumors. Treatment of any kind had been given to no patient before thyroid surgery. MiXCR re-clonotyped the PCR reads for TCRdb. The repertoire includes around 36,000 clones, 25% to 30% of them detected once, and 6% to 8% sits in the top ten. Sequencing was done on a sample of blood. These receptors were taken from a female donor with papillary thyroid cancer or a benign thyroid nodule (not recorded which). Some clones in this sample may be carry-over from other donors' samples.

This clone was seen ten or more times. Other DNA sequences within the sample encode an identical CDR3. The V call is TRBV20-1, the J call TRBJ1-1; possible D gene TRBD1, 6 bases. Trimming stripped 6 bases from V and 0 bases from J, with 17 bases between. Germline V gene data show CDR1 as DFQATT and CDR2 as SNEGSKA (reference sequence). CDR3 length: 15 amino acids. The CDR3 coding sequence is TGCAGTGCCCCCGGGGAGGGGGGGGTGAACACTGAAGCTTTCTTT. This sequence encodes CSAPGEGGVNTEAFF.

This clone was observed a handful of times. The CDR3 protein is CAISDEVWGTMDTQYF. Written as DNA, the CDR3 is TGTGCCATCAGTGATGAGGTGTGGGGGACCATGGATACGCAGTATTTT. V and J are TRBV10-3 and TRBJ2-3; D may match TRBD1 or TRBD2 (5 bases each). This CDR3 spans 16 amino acids. Germline V CDR1 and CDR2: ENHRY, SYGVKD. V was clipped by 3 bases and J by 6 bases, with 19 bases between them.

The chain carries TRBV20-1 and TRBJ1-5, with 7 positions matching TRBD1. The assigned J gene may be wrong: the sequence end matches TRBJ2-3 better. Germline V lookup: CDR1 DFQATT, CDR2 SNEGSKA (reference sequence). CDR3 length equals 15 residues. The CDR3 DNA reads TGCAGTGCTATAGACAGGGTTTGGATCAATCAGCCCCAGTATTTT. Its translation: CSAIDRVWINQPQYF.

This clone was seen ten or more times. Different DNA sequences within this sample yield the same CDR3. Here the CDR3 DNA reads TGCGCCAGCAGCCCAGACAGGGTGGGGTACACTGAAGCTTTCTTT. It codes for CASSPDRVGYTEAFF. The chain carries TRBV5-1 and TRBJ1-1; 7 bases fit TRBD1. V shed 4 bases and J 3 bases; nucleotides not matched to a gene: 9. The germline V gene encodes CDR1 SGHRS and CDR2 YFSETQ. The CDR3 is 15 residues long.

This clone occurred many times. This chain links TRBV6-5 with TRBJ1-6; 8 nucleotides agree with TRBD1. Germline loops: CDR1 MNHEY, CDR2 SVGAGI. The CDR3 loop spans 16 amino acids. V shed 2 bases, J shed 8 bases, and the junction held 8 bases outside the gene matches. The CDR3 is CASSYHSDRADSPLHF. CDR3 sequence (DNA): TGTGCCAGCAGTTACCATTCGGACAGGGCTGATTCACCCCTCCACTTT.

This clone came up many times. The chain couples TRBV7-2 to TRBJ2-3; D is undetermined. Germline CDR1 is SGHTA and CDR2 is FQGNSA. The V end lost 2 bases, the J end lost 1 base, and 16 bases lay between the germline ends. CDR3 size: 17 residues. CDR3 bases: TGTGCCAGCAGCTTAATAGTTTGGCGCCGGGGCACAGATACGCAGTATTTT. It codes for CASSLIVWRRGTDTQYF.

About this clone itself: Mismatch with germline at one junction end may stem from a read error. The CDR3 nucleotides read TGTGCCAGCAGCTTGGTCGTCTCTGGCAATGTGCAGTTCTTC. Translating gives CASSLVVSGNVQFF. V gene TRBV5-6 combines with J gene TRBJ2-1, with D unresolved. There are 14 residues in the CDR3. CDR1 and CDR2 (germline): SGHDT, YYEEEE. The full variable domain, its missing parts supplied by reference TRBV5-6 and TRBJ2-1, is DAGVTQSPTHLIKTRGQQVTLRCSPKSGHDTVSWYQQALGQGPQFIFQYYEEEERQRGNFPDRFSGHQFPNYSSELNVNALLLGDSALYLCASSLVVSGNVQFFGPGTRLTVL.

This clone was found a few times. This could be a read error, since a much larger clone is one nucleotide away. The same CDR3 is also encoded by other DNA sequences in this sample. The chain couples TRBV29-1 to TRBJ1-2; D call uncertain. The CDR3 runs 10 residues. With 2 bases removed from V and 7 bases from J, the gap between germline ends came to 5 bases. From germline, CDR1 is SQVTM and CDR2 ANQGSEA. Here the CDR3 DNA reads TGCAGCGTTGAAACGGGTGGCTACACCTTC. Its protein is CSVETGGYTF.

DNA of the CDR3: TGCAGTGCTAGAGATCTCCAACCCCGCCCCGGTGGGCTATCCACAGATACGCAGTATTTT. Its protein is CSARDLQPRPGGLSTDTQYF. The rearrangement links TRBV20-1 to TRBJ2-3, with D unresolved. The CDR3 contains 20 residues. V was clipped by 0 bases and J by 2 bases, with 27 bases between them. Germline V gene sequence: CDR1 DFQATT, CDR2 SNEGSKA (reference sequence).

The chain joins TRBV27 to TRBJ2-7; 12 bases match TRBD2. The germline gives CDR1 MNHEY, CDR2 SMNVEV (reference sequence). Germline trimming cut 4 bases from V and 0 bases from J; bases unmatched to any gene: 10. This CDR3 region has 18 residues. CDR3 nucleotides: TGTGCCAGCAGTTCTTCCGGGACTAGCGGGCAAAGCTCCTACGAGCAGTACTTC. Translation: CASSSSGTSGQSSYEQYF.

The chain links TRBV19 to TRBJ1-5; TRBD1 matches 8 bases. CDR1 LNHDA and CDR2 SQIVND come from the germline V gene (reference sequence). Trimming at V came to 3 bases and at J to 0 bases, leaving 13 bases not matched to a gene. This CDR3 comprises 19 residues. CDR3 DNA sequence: TGTGCCAGTAGTATGAAGGCCAGGGGGCTTGCGGATAGCAATCAGCCCCAGCATTTT. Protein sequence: CASSMKARGLADSNQPQHF.

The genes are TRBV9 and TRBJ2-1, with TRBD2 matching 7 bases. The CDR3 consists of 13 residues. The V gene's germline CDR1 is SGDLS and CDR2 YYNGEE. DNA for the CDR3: TGTGGGAGCAGCGTATCGGGGGGCAATGAGCAGTTCTTC. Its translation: CGSSVSGGNEQFF.

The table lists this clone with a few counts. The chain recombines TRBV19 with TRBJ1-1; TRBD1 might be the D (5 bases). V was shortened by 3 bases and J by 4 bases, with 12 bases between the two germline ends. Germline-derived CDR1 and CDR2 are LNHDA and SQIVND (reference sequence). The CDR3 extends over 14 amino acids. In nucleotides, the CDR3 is TGTGCCAGTAGTATTTCTACCGGGGGCACTGAAGCTTTCTTT. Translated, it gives CASSISTGGTEAFF.

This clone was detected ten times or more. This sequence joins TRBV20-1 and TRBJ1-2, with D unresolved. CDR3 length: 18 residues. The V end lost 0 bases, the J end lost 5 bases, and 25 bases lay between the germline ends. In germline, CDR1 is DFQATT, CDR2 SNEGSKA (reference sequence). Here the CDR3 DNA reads TGCAGTGCTAGAGATCTATTTACACTGGTTTTATCTCCTTATGGCTACACCTTC. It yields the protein CSARDLFTLVLSPYGYTF.

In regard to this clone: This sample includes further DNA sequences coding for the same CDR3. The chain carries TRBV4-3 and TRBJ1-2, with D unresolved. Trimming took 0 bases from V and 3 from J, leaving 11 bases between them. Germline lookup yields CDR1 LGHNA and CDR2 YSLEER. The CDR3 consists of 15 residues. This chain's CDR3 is CASSQDRGSYYGYTF. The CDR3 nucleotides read TGCGCCAGCAGCCAAGATCGCGGCAGCTACTATGGCTACACCTTC.

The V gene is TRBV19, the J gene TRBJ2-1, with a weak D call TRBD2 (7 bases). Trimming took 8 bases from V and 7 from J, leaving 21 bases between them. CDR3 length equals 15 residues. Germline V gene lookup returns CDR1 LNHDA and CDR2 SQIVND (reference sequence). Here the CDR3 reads CASGGGQGLGNEQFF. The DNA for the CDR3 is TGTGCCAGTGGGGGAGGGCAGGGGTTGGGGAATGAGCAGTTCTTC.

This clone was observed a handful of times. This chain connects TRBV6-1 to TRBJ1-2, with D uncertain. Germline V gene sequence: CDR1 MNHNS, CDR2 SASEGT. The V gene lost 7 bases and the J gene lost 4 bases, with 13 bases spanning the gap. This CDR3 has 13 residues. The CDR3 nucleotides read TGTGCCAGCAAGAGCGACACGGGCTATGGCTACACCTTC. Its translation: CASKSDTGYGYTF.

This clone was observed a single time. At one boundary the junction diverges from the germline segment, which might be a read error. CDR3 residues: CASSEAVLDGFTF. The CDR3 region has the DNA TGTGCCAGCAGTGAAGCAGTCCTGGATGGCTTCACCTTC. The gene calls are TRBV2 and TRBJ1-2; D ambiguous. The CDR3 spans 13 residues. Germline V CDR1 and CDR2: SNHLY, FYNNEI.

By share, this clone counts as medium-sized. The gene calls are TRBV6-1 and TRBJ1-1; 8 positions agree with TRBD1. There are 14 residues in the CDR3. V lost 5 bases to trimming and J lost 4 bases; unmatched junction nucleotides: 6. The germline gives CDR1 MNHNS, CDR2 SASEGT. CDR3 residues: CASSFLDRATEAFF. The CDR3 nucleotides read TGTGCCAGCAGTTTCTTGGACAGGGCCACTGAAGCTTTCTTT.

The CDR3 sequence: CASSSPPGHALYEQYF. The CDR3 coding sequence is TGTGCCAGCAGCTCTCCGCCGGGTCACGCCCTCTACGAGCAGTACTTC. This rearrangement joins TRBV11-1 to TRBJ2-7; D is uncertain. The germline V and J ends were trimmed by 4 bases and 3 bases, with 19 bases remaining between them. Looked up from germline, CDR1 is SGHAT and CDR2 is FQDESV (reference sequence). The CDR3 covers 16 residues.

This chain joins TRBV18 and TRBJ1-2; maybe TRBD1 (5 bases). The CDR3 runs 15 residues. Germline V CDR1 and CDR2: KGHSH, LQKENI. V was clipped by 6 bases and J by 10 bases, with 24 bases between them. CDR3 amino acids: CASSPTLQWDYFYTF. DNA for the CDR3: TGTGCCAGCTCCCCGACCCTCCAATGGGACTATTTCTACACCTTC.

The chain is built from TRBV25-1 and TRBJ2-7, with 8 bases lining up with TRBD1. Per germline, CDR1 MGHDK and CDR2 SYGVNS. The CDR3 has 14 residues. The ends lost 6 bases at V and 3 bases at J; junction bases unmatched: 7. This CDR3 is CASRAGTGDYEQYF. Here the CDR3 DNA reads TGTGCCAGCAGGGCAGGGACAGGCGACTACGAGCAGTACTTC.

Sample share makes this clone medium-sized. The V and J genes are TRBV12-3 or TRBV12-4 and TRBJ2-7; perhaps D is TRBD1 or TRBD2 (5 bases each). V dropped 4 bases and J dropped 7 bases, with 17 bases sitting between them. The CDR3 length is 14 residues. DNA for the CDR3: TGTGCCAGCAGTTCCCTTGGGCAGGGAGTGGAGCAGTACTTC. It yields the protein CASSSLGQGVEQYF.

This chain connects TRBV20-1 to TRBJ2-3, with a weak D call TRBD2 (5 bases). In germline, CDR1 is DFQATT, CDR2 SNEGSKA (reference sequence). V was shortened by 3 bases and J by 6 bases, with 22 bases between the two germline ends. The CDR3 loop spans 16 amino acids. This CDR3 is CSASKTGRGRLDTQYF. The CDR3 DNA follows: TGCAGTGCTAGTAAGACCGGCAGAGGGAGATTGGATACGCAGTATTTT.

CDR3 nucleotide sequence: TGTGCCAGGAGCGTGGAGCGCGGGACAGGGGGACAGAGTGAAGCTTTCTTT. Translation gives CARSVERGTGGQSEAFF. The chain uses TRBV22-1 and TRBJ1-1; TRBD1, the table's D call, lacks a check against the DNA. TRBV22-1 is designated a pseudogene. CDR3 length equals 17 residues.

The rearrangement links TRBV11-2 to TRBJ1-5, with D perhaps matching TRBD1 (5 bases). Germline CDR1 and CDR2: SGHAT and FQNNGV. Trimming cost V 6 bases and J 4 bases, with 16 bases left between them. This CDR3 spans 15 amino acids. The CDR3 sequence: CASRREAGSNQPQHF. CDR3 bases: TGTGCCAGCAGACGAGAAGCAGGGAGTAATCAGCCCCAGCATTTT.

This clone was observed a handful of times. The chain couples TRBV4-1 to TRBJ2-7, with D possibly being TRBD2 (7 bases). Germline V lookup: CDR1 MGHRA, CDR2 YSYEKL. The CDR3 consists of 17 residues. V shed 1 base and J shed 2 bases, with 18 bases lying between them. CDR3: CASSQAGLGGQPYEQYF. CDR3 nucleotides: TGCGCCAGCAGCCAAGCAGGCCTGGGGGGGCAACCCTACGAGCAGTACTTC.

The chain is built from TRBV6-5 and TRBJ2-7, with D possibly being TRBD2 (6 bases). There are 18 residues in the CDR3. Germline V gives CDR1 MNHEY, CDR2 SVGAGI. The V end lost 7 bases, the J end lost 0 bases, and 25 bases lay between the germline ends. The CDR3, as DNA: TGTGCCAGCACCCTAACACCCCCATCTCTAGCGAGCTCCTACGAGCAGTACTTC. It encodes CASTLTPPSLASSYEQYF.

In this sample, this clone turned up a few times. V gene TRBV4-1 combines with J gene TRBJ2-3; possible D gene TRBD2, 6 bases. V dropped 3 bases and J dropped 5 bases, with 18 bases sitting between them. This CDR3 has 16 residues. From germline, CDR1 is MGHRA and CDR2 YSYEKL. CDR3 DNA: TGCGCCAGCAGCCAGTTCGGCGGGACGAGGGGAGATACGCAGTATTTT. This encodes CASSQFGGTRGDTQYF.